The 11 T cell receptor beta chains presented below share a single source sample, sequenced in a study of Graves' ophthalmopathy and Graves' hyperthyroidism. The study amplified TCR beta CDR3 regions using RNA transcripts. A first-round RT-PCR used HTBI primers, followed by a second-round multiplex PCR. TCRdb re-derived calls from the multiplex PCR reads in MiXCR, one entry per CDR3 protein. The sample holds around 1.1 million distinct CDR3 sequences, about two fifths seen once. The sequencing input was peripheral blood or thyroid tissue (not recorded which). These receptors all stem from an adult man with Graves' hyperthyroidism.

This clonotype was observed many times. The chain joins TRBV19 to TRBJ1-5; no clear D gene. CDR3 length equals 13 residues. Germline assignment: CDR1 LNHDA and CDR2 SQIVND (reference sequence). Trimming pared 4 bases from V and 7 bases from J, leaving 11 bases between. CDR3 region: CASSKEGRQPQHF. The CDR3 DNA sequence: TGTGCCAGTAGTAAGGAGGGCCGGCAGCCCCAGCATTTT.

This clonotype has a single count. The chain employs TRBV7-9 and TRBJ2-7; 7 bases are shared with TRBD2. J lost 2 bases, V lost 3 bases, and 10 bases had no gene match. The CDR3 covers 16 residues. The germline V gene has CDR1 SEHNR and CDR2 FQNEAQ (reference sequence). The CDR3 DNA sequence: TGTGCCAGCAGCTTGGGGCCACTAGCGAGCGCCTACGAGCAGTACTTC. Encoded protein: CASSLGPLASAYEQYF.

This chain joins TRBV7-2 and TRBJ1-1; the match to TRBD1 covers 9 bases. The ends lost 6 bases at V and 7 bases at J; junction bases unmatched: 3. Germline values: CDR1 SGHTA, CDR2 FQGNSA. The CDR3 loop spans 12 amino acids. CDR3 residues: CASRGQGNEAFF. CDR3 nucleotides: TGTGCCAGCAGGGGACAGGGTAATGAAGCTTTCTTT.

This clonotype was seen a few times. The chain couples TRBV12-3 or TRBV12-4 to TRBJ2-7, with a possible D match to TRBD2 (6 bases). V lost 6 bases and J lost 5, with 11 bases in between. The CDR3 is 12 amino acids. CDR3 sequence reads: CASSTGLNEQYF. In DNA, the CDR3 is TGTGCCAGCAGCACGGGACTGAACGAGCAGTACTTC.

In this sample, this clonotype turned up a few times. One junction end does not reproduce the germline sequence, and a read error may be involved. The genes are TRBV7-2 and TRBJ1-1; D possibly corresponds to TRBD1 (5 bases). Looked up from germline, CDR1 is SGHTA and CDR2 is FQGNSA. This CDR3 has 15 residues. CDR3 region: CASSRGWAANTEAFF. The CDR3 coding sequence is TGCGCCAGCAGCCGGGGGTGGGCGGCGAACACTGAAGCTTTCTTT.

The chain carries TRBV19 and TRBJ2-7, with TRBD1 matching 7 bases. The CDR3 covers 14 residues. CDR1 is LNHDA, CDR2 SQIVND, per germline (reference sequence). V lost 5 bases and J lost 10; bases outside the gene matches: 14. The DNA for the CDR3 is TGTGCCAGTAGTGCTCCGGGACAGTCGGCATCCCAGTACTTC. Its translation: CASSAPGQSASQYF.

This sequence joins TRBV2 and TRBJ2-2; a weak D match, TRBD1 (6 bases). Trimming removed 4 bases from V and 4 bases from J, with 19 bases in between. CDR1 and CDR2 (germline): SNHLY, FYNNEI. The CDR3 extends over 17 amino acids. The CDR3 loop reads CASSVAGTTFPTGELFF. The CDR3 DNA reads as TGTGCCAGCAGTGTCGCCGGGACAACCTTTCCCACCGGGGAGCTGTTTTTT. The full variable domain, rest sourced from reference TRBV2 and TRBJ2-2, is EPEVTQTPSHQVTQMGQEVILRCVPISNHLYFYWYRQILGQKVEFLVSFYNNEISEKSEIFDDQFSVERPDGSNFTLKIRSTKLEDSAMYFCASSVAGTTFPTGELFFGEGSRLTVL.

The V call is TRBV24-1, the J call TRBJ2-5, with TRBD1 identical over 10 bases. With V trimmed by 3 bases and J by 4 bases, 10 bases remained unmatched. Per the germline V gene, CDR1 is KGHDR and CDR2 is SFDVKD. The CDR3 is 17 residues long. The CDR3 loop is CATSDQGQGDWRETQYF. Written as DNA, the CDR3 is TGTGCCACCAGTGATCAAGGACAGGGGGATTGGAGAGAGACCCAGTACTTC.

The chain couples TRBV15 to TRBJ1-4; D call uncertain. CDR3 length equals 15 residues. The V end was cut by 4 bases, the J end by 7 bases, with 16 bases between. Germline lookup yields CDR1 LNHNV and CDR2 YYDKDF (reference sequence). CDR3 in amino acids: CATSNRVSYTEKLFF. Here the CDR3 DNA reads TGTGCCACCAGCAATCGGGTCAGCTACACTGAAAAACTGTTTTTT.

This clonotype was picked up many times. The chain uses TRBV20-1 and TRBJ1-1; weak D call: TRBD1 (6 bases). The CDR3 is 15 residues long. Germline V gene data show CDR1 as DFQATT and CDR2 as SNEGSKA (reference sequence). Trimming took off 3 bases at V and 1 base at J, with 15 bases between the two ends. The CDR3 nucleotides are TGCAGTGCTAGTAAATCCGGGACACCGAACACTGAAGCTTTCTTT. It codes for CSASKSGTPNTEAFF.

This chain uses TRBV5-6 with TRBJ2-5; D is unresolved. CDR3 length equals 14 residues. The germline V gene encodes CDR1 SGHDT and CDR2 YYEEEE. V lost 0 bases to trimming and J lost 3 bases, with 9 bases between them. The CDR3 here is CASSLVQSEETQYF. CDR3 coding DNA: TGTGCCAGCAGCTTGGTACAGTCAGAAGAGACCCAGTACTTC.